This is a list of T cell receptor beta chains from one sample in a study of blood T cell repertoires in COVID-19. Method: immunoSEQ multiplex PCR; TCRdb's copy keeps in-frame clones and lacks some. The sample records approximately 230,000 clones, approximately 80% being singletons. The sample consisted of peripheral blood. These receptors were collected from a woman older than 75 with active or convalescent COVID-19. Both conserved end residues are part of each CDR3. The D gene is left open where the match is weak. Some rows mark clone size as missing; the rest say once, few, many or name a class of expanded clone.

clone_size	d_call	v_call	j_call	cdr3_aa	cdr3_nt
NA	TRBD1	TRBV7-2	TRBJ1-5	CASSSTGAQPQHF	TGTGCCAGCAGCTCGACAGGGGCTCAGCCCCAGCATTTT
NA	NA	TRBV19	TRBJ1-5	CASIAGGSNQPQHF	TGTGCCAGTATTGCGGGTGGAAGCAATCAGCCCCAGCATTTT
NA	NA	TRBV28	TRBJ2-5	CASRTPRGPGETQYF	TGTGCCAGCAGGACTCCTAGGGGCCCGGGAGAGACCCAGTACTTC
NA	TRBD1	TRBV7-9	TRBJ2-7	CASSSTYRGLDEQYF	TGTGCCAGCAGCTCCACATACAGGGGTTTAGACGAGCAGTACTTC
NA	NA	TRBV30	TRBJ1-2	CAWSVGGFYGYTF	TGTGCCTGGAGTGTTGGGGGGTTCTATGGCTACACCTTC
once	TRBD1	TRBV6-1	TRBJ1-2	CASSATTGALVGYGYTF	TGTGCCAGCAGTGCTACGACAGGGGCCCTGGTCGGCTATGGCTACACCTTC
once	TRBD1	TRBV5-6	TRBJ2-2	CASSLNRGTGELFF	TGTGCCAGCAGCTTAAACAGGGGTACCGGGGAGCTGTTTTTT
NA	NA	TRBV5-6	TRBJ1-1	CASSSGRVGVYEAFF	TGTGCCAGCAGCTCGGGGAGGGTAGGGGTATATGAAGCTTTCTTT
NA	NA	TRBV19	TRBJ2-2	CASSIQGSTGELFF	TGTGCCAGTAGTATACAGGGCAGTACCGGGGAGCTGTTTTTT
NA	NA	TRBV15	TRBJ2-6	CATRSPSGANVLTF	TGTGCCACCAGGAGTCCCTCTGGGGCCAACGTCCTGACTTTC
NA	TRBD1	TRBV28	TRBJ2-7	CASRETGLTRTEQYF	TGTGCCAGCAGGGAGACAGGGCTAACACGTACCGAGCAGTACTTC
NA	TRBD2	TRBV7-9	TRBJ2-3	CASSETSAYTDTQYF	TGTGCCAGCAGCGAGACTAGCGCCTACACAGATACGCAGTATTTT
few	NA	TRBV28	TRBJ1-4	CASRGDINEKLFF	TGTGCCAGCAGGGGCGATATTAATGAAAAACTGTTTTTT
NA	NA	TRBV3-1/TRBV3-2	TRBJ2-2	CASRQRGTGELFF	TGTGCCAGCAGGCAGCGCGGCACCGGGGAGCTGTTTTTT
NA	TRBD1	TRBV19	TRBJ1-5	CASSIDRRGTVPQHF	TGTGCCAGTAGTATAGATCGAAGAGGGACAGTACCCCAGCATTTT
NA	NA	TRBV18	TRBJ1-1	CASSLAERTEAFF	TGTGCCAGCTCACTGGCGGAGAGGACTGAAGCTTTCTTT
NA	NA	TRBV6-4	TRBJ2-5	CASSDKVLTGRRETQYF	TGTGCCAGCAGTGACAAGGTCCTCACAGGGCGTCGGGAGACCCAGTACTTC
NA	NA	TRBV6-5	TRBJ2-7	CASNGLYEQYF	TGTGCCAGCAATGGACTTTACGAGCAGTACTTC
NA	NA	TRBV28	TRBJ1-2	CASSLKGDILSYGYTF	TGTGCCAGCAGTTTAAAGGGGGATATCCTTAGCTATGGCTACACCTTC
few	NA	TRBV15	TRBJ1-1	CATSKRNTEAFF	TGTGCCACCAGCAAGAGGAACACTGAAGCTTTCTTT
NA	TRBD2	TRBV11-2	TRBJ2-1	CVSSSSGRAYEQFF	TGTGTCAGCAGCTCTAGCGGGAGGGCCTATGAGCAGTTCTTC
NA	NA	TRBV5-8	TRBJ1-5	CASSLEGVDQPQHF	TGTGCCAGCAGCTTGGAAGGGGTAGATCAGCCCCAGCATTTT
few	TRBD1	TRBV27	TRBJ1-6	CASGERTGVLGSPLHF	TGTGCCAGCGGAGAAAGGACAGGGGTTTTGGGCTCACCCCTCCACTTT
NA	NA	TRBV27	TRBJ2-5	CASSLKGSQETQYF	TGTGCCAGCAGTTTAAAGGGGTCCCAAGAGACCCAGTACTTC
NA	NA	TRBV5-5	TRBJ1-4	CASTLDRSDEKLFF	TGTGCCAGCACCCTTGACAGGTCCGATGAAAAACTGTTTTTT
NA	TRBD2	TRBV4-1	TRBJ2-1	CASSQDWLAGDVGYNEQFF	TGCGCCAGCAGCCAAGATTGGCTAGCGGGGGACGTGGGCTACAATGAGCAGTTCTTC
NA	NA	TRBV10-3	TRBJ1-1	CAISVQNTEAFF	TGTGCCATCAGTGTACAGAACACTGAAGCTTTCTTT
NA	NA	TRBV19	TRBJ2-4	CASSTVWRGLKNIQYF	TGTGCCAGTAGTACCGTCTGGAGGGGCCTTAAAAACATTCAGTACTTC
few	NA	TRBV27	TRBJ1-2	CASSYSLRNNYGYTF	TGTGCCAGCAGTTACTCCCTCAGGAATAACTATGGCTACACCTTC
NA	TRBD1	TRBV5-1	TRBJ2-1	CASSLEGTVYNEQFF	TGCGCCAGCAGCTTGGAGGGGACAGTCTACAATGAGCAGTTCTTC
once	NA	TRBV5-1	TRBJ1-1	CASSLGQPNTEAFF	TGCGCCAGCAGCTTAGGACAGCCTAACACTGAAGCTTTCTTT
NA	NA	TRBV6-1	TRBJ2-3	CASSEGGVATDTQYF	TGTGCCAGCAGTGAAGGAGGAGTAGCGACAGATACGCAGTATTTT
NA	NA	TRBV19	TRBJ1-5	CASSRQLHSNQPQHF	TGTGCCAGTAGTCGACAGCTCCATAGCAATCAGCCCCAGCATTTT
NA	TRBD1	TRBV5-1	TRBJ2-1	CASTTNSGTVGNEQFF	TGCGCCAGCACTACGAATTCCGGGACAGTCGGCAATGAGCAGTTCTTC
NA	NA	TRBV9	TRBJ1-2	CASSVNGYYGYTF	TGTGCCAGCAGCGTAAACGGGTACTATGGCTACACCTTC
NA	NA	TRBV10-3	TRBJ2-5	CAIIAGVETQYF	TGTGCCATCATTGCCGGGGTAGAGACCCAGTACTTC